A single sample is the source of the 8 T cell receptor beta chains below, sequenced in a study of tumor-infiltrating lymphocytes in primary liver carcinoma. A primer in the constant region served to generate TCR beta cDNA from approximately 500 ng of total RNA. A slightly modified ARM-PCR protocol with three nested multiplex PCR rounds produced these TCR beta libraries. For roughly 10 cycles apiece, the opening two PCR rounds ran with TRBV1-TRBV30 forward primers and a C-beta reverse primer. TCRdb processed the multiplex PCR reads anew with MiXCR; each CDR3 protein has one entry. The data contain over 250,000 distinct CDR3 sequences, almost 60% of them singletons. RNA isolated from unsorted whole blood supplied the blood RNA, with germline DNA also extracted. What was sequenced was peripheral blood. The origin of the receptors is a woman aged 25-40 years with primary liver carcinoma and hepatitis B virus infection.

The V call is TRBV7-8, the J call TRBJ2-2, with D possibly matching TRBD2 (7 bases). This CDR3 contains 15 residues. Looked up from germline, CDR1 is SGHVS and CDR2 is FQNEAQ. The V and J ends lost 5 bases and 4 bases respectively, with 14 bases between them. CDR3 nucleotides: TGTGCCAGCAGCGTAAAGGGAGGGGGCACCGGGGAGCTGTTTTTT. This sequence encodes CASSVKGGGTGELFF. Together with reference TRBV7-8 and TRBJ2-2, the CDR3 gives the full variable domain: GAGVSQSPRYKVAKRGQDVALRCDPISGHVSLFWYQQALGQGPEFLTYFQNEAQLDKSGLPSDRFFAERPEGSVSTLKIQRTQQEDSAVYLCASSVKGGGTGELFFGEGSRLTVL.

As regards this clonotype: A much larger clone differs from this one at a single base, so this may be a read error. The chain couples TRBV12-3 or TRBV12-4 to TRBJ2-3; D gene unclear. This CDR3 comprises 12 residues. DNA for the CDR3: TGTGCCAGCTGTTTCAGGCCAGATACGCAGTATTTT. This codes for CASCFRPDTQYF.

The V call is TRBV6-1, the J call TRBJ2-5; D gene unclear. The germline V gene has CDR1 MNHNS and CDR2 SASEGT. Trimming removed 4 bases from V and 5 bases from J, with 8 bases in between. The CDR3 contains 12 residues. The CDR3 DNA reads as TGTGCCAGCAGTGTATGGTCCGAGACCCAGTACTTC. It specifies CASSVWSETQYF.

This clonotype was counted a few times. This chain links TRBV6-5 with TRBJ1-1; 7 nucleotides line up with TRBD1. V lost 3 bases, J lost 7 bases, and 5 bases stayed unmatched. Germline V gene data show CDR1 as MNHEY and CDR2 as SVGAGI. This CDR3 comprises 13 residues. The chain's CDR3 is CASSYYRGIEAFF. The CDR3 DNA is TGTGCCAGCAGTTATTACAGGGGAATTGAAGCTTTCTTT.

This chain links TRBV11-2 with TRBJ2-7; no clear D gene. Trimming removed 7 bases from V and 2 bases from J, with 15 bases in between. This CDR3 comprises 14 residues. Germline V lookup: CDR1 SGHAT, CDR2 FQNNGV. The CDR3 nucleotides are TGTGCCAGCAATCTAGAGACCATCGCCTACGAGCAGTACTTC. It specifies CASNLETIAYEQYF.

In this sample, this clonotype turned up many times. This chain uses TRBV11-2 with TRBJ2-6; 8 bases fit TRBD1. Germline lookup yields CDR1 SGHAT and CDR2 FQNNGV. V shed 1 base, J shed 3 bases, and the junction held 5 bases outside the gene matches. There are 17 residues in the CDR3. CDR3 protein: CASSLGTGIGGANVLTF. The CDR3 coding sequence is TGTGCCAGCAGCTTAGGGACAGGGATCGGTGGGGCCAACGTCCTGACTTTC.

On this clonotype itself: At one end the junction does not follow the germline gene, possibly because of a read error. The rearrangement joins TRBV5-1 to TRBJ1-6; no clear D. The CDR3 loop spans 16 amino acids. Germline V gene lookup returns CDR1 SGHRS and CDR2 YFSETQ. CDR3 sequence (DNA): TGCGCCATCAGCTTCCAGACAAGGCGAGATAATTCACCCCTCCACTTT. Translation: CAISFQTRRDNSPLHF.

This chain uses TRBV7-9 with TRBJ2-5, with 9 bases fitting TRBD2. Germline trimming cut 5 bases from V and 4 bases from J; bases unmatched to any gene: 14. The CDR3 runs to 17 residues. Germline CDR1 SEHNR, CDR2 FQNEAQ (reference sequence). For the CDR3, the DNA is TGTGCCAGCAGCAAGGGATTTCTAGCGGGATCGGGAGAGACCCAGTACTTC. Encoded protein: CASSKGFLAGSGETQYF.